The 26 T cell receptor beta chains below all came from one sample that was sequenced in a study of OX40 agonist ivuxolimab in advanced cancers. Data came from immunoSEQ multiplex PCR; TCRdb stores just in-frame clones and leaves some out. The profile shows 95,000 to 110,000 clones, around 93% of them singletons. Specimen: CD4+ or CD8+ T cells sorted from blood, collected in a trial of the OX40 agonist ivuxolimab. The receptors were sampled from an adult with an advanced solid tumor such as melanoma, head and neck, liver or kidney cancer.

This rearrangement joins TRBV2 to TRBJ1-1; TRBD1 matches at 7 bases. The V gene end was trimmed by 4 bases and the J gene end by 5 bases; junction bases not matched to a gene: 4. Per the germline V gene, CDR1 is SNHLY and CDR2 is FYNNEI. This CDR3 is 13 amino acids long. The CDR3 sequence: CASSGTGATEAFF. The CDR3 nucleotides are TGTGCCAGCAGTGGGACAGGAGCGACTGAAGCTTTCTTT.

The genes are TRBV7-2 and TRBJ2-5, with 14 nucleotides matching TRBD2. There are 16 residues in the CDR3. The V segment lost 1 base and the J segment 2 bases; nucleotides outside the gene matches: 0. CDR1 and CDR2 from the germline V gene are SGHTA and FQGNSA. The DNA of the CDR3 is TGTGCCAGCAGCTTAGGACTAGCGGGAGGGCAAGAGACCCAGTACTTC. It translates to CASSLGLAGGQETQYF.

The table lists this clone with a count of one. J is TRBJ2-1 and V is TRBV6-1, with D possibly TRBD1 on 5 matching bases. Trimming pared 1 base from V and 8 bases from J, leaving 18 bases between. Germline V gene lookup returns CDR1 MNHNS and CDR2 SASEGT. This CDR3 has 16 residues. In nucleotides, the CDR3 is TGTGCCAGCAGTGAAGTCACGACAGTGAGTCCGTATGAGCAGTTCTTC. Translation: CASSEVTTVSPYEQFF.

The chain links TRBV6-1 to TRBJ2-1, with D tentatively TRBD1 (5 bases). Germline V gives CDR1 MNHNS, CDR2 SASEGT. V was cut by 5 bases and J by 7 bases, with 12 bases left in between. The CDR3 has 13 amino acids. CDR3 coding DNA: TGTGCCAGCAGTACAGGTGGGGATAATGAGCAGTTCTTC. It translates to CASSTGGDNEQFF.

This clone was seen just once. CDR3 sequence (DNA): TGTGCCAGCAGGAACAGGGGTTTAGCCTACGAGCAGTACTTC. Protein sequence: CASRNRGLAYEQYF. The chain couples TRBV6-4 to TRBJ2-7, with TRBD1 identical over 7 bases. Germline V gene lookup returns CDR1 MRHNA and CDR2 SNTAGT. Losses at the gene ends were 6 bases for V and 2 bases for J; bases not matched to a gene: 7. This CDR3 has 14 amino acids.

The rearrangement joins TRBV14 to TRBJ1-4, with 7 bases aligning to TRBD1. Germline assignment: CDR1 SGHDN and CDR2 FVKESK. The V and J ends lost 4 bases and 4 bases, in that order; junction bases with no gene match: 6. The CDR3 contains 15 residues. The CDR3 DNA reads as TGTGCCAGCAGCCCACGGGCAGGGGGTAATGAAAAACTGTTTTTT. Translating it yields CASSPRAGGNEKLFF.

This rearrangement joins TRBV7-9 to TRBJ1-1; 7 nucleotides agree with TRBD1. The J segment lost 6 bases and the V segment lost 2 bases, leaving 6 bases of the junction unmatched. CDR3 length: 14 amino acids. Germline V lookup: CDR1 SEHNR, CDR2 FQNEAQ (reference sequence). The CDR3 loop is CASSLRERGPEAFF. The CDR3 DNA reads TGTGCCAGCAGCTTACGGGAGAGGGGGCCTGAAGCTTTCTTT.

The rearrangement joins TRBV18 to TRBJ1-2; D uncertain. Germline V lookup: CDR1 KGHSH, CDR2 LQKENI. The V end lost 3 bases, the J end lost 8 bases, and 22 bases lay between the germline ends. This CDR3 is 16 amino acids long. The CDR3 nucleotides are TGTGCCAGCTCACCCCCCTCAAAACAGAGACCCACAGGCTACACCTTC. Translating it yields CASSPPSKQRPTGYTF.

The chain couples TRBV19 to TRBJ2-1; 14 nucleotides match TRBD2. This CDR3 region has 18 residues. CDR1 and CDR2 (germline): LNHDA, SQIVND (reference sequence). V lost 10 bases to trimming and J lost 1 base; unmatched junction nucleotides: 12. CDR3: CATDRGTSGSVSYNEQFF. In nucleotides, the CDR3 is TGTGCCACCGACCGAGGGACTAGCGGGAGCGTTTCCTACAATGAGCAGTTCTTC.

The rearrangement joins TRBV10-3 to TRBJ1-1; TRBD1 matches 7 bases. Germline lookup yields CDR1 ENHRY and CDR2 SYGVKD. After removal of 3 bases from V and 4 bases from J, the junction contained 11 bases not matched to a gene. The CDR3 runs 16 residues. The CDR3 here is CAISESEGASSTEAFF. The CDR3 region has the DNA TGTGCCATCAGTGAAAGCGAGGGGGCATCGTCCACTGAAGCTTTCTTT.

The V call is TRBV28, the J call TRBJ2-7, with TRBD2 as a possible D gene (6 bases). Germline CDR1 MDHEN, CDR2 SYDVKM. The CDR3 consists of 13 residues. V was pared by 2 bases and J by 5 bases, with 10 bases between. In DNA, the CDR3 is TGTGCCAGCAGTTTAGTCGGGAGTGACGAGCAGTACTTC. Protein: CASSLVGSDEQYF.

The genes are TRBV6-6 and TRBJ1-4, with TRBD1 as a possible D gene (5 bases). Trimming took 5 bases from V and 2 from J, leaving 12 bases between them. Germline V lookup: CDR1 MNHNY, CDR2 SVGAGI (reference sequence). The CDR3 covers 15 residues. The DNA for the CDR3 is TGTGCCAGCAGTGACGCAGGGCTTACTAATGAAAAACTGTTTTTT. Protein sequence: CASSDAGLTNEKLFF.

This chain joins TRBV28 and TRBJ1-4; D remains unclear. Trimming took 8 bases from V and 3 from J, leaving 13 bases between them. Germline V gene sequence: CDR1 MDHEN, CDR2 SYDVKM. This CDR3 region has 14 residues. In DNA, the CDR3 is TGTGCCAGCCTCGGACGGTTTCCTAATGAAAAACTGTTTTTT. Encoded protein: CASLGRFPNEKLFF.

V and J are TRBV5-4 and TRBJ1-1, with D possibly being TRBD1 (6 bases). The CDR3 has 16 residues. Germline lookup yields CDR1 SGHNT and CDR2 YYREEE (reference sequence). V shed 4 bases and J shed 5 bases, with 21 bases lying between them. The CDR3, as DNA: TGTGCCAGCAGCCCGCCCCCCCCAGGGGCAGAAACTGAAGCTTTCTTT. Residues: CASSPPPPGAETEAFF.

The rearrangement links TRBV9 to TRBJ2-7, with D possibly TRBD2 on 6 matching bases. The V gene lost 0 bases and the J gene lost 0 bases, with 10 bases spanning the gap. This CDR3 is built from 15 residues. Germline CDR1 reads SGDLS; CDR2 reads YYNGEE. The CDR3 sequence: CASSVGGVSSYEQYF. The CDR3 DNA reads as TGTGCCAGCAGCGTAGGCGGGGTCTCCTCCTACGAGCAGTACTTC.

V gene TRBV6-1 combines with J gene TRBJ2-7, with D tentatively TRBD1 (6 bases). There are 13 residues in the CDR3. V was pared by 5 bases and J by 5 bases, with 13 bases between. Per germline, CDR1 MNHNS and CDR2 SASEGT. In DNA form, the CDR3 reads TGTGCCAGCAGTTATCGCAGGGGCCACGAGCAGTACTTC. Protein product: CASSYRRGHEQYF.

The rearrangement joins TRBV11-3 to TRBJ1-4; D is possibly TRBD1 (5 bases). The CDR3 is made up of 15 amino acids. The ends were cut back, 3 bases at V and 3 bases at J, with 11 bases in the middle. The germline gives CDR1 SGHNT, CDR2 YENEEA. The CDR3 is CASSFQGSPNEKLFF. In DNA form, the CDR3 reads TGTGCCAGCAGCTTTCAGGGTTCACCTAATGAAAAACTGTTTTTT. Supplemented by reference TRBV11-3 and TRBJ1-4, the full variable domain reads EAGVVQSPRYKIIEKKQPVAFWCNPISGHNTLYWYLQNLGQGPELLIRYENEEAVDDSQLPKDRFSAERLKGVDSTLKIQPAELGDSAVYLCASSFQGSPNEKLFFGSGTQLSVL.

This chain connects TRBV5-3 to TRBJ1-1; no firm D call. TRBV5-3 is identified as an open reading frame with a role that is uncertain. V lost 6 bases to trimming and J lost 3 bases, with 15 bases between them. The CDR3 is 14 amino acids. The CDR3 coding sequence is TGTGCCAGAAACCGGGATAGAACCCACACTGAAGCTTTCTTT. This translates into CARNRDRTHTEAFF.

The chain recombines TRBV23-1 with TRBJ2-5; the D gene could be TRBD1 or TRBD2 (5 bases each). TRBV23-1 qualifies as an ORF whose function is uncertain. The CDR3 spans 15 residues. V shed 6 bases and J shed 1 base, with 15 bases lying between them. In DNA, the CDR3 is TGCGCCAGCAGGGGGGTAATGTCCCTCCAAGAGACCCAGTACTTC. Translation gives CASRGVMSLQETQYF.

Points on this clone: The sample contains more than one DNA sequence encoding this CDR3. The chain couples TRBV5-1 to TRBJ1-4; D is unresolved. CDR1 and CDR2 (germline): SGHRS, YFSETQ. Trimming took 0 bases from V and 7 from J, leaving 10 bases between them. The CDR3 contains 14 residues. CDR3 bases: TGCGCCAGCAGCTTGGCCGGGGTCGGTGAAAAACTGTTTTTT. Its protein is CASSLAGVGEKLFF. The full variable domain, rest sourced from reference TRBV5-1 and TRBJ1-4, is KAGVTQTPRYLIKTRGQQVTLSCSPISGHRSVSWYQQTPGQGLQFLFEYFSETQRNKGNFPGRFSGRQFSNSRSEMNVSTLELGDSALYLCASSLAGVGEKLFFGSGTQLSVL.

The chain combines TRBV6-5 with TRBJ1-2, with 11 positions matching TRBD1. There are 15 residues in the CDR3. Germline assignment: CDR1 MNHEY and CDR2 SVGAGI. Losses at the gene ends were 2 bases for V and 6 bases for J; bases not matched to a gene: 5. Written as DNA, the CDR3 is TGTGCCAGCAGTTACCAAGGACAGGGGGCAGATGGCTACACCTTC. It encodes CASSYQGQGADGYTF.

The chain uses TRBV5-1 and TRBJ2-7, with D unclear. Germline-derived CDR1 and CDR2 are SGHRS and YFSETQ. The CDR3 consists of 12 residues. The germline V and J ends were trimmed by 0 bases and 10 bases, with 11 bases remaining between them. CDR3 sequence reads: CASSLAEERQYF. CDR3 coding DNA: TGCGCCAGCAGCTTGGCCGAGGAGCGCCAGTACTTC.

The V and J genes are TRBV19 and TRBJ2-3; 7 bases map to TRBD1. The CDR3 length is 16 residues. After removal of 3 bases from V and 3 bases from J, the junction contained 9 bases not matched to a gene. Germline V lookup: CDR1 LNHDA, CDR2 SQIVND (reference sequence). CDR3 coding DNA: TGTGCCAGTAGTATTGGGACAGAGGTAGGTACAGATACGCAGTATTTT. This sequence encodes CASSIGTEVGTDTQYF.

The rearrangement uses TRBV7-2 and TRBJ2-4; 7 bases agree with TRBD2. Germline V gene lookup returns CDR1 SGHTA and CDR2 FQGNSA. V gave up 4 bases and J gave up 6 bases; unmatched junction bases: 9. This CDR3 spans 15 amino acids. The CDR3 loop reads CASSSGGSGGNIQYF. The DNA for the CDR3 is TGTGCCAGCAGCTCGGGCGGGAGCGGCGGAAACATTCAGTACTTC.

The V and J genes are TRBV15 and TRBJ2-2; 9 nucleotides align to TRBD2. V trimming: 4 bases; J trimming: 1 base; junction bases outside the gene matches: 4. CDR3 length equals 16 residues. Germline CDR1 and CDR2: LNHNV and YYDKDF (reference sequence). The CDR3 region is CATSILAGLNTGELFF. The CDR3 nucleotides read TGTGCCACCAGCATACTAGCGGGTCTGAACACCGGGGAGCTGTTTTTT.

This CDR3 is CSVESRANSYGYTF. DNA for the CDR3: TGCAGCGTTGAATCCAGGGCGAATAGTTATGGCTACACCTTC. The rearrangement joins TRBV29-1 to TRBJ1-2; a weak D match, TRBD1 (5 bases). In germline, CDR1 is SQVTM, CDR2 ANQGSEA. CDR3 length: 14 amino acids. The germline V and J ends were trimmed by 2 bases and 5 bases, with 15 bases remaining between them.